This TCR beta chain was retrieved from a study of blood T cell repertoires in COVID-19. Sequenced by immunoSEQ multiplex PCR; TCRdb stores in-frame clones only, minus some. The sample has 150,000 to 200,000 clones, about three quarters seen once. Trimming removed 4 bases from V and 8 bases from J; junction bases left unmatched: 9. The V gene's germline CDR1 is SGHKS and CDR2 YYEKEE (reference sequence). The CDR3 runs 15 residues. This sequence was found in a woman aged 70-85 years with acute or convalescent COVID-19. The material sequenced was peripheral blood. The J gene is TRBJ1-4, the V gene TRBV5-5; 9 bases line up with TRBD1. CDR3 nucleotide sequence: TGTGCCAGCAGCGTCACCGGGACAGGGTACGAAAAACTGTTTTTT. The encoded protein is CASSVTGTGYEKLFF.